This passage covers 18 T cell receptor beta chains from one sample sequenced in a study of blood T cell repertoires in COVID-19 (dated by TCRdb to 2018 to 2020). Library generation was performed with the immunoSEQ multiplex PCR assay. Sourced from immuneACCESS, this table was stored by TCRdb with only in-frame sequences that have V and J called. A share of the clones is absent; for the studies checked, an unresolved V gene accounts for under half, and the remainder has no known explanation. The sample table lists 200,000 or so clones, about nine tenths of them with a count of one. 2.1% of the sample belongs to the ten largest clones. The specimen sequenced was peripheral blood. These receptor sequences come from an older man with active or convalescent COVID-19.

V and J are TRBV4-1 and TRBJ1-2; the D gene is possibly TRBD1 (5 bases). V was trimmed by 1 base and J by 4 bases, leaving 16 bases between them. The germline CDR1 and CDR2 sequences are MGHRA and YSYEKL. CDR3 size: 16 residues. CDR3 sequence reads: CASSQGGTLGGYGYTF. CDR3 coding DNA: TGCGCCAGCAGCCAAGGCGGGACTCTTGGGGGCTATGGCTACACCTTC.

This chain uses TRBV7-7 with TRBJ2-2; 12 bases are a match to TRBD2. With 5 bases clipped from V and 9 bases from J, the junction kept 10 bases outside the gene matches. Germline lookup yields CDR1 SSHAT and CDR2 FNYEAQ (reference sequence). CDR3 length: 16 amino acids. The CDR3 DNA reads TGTGCCAGCAGCCCGAGACTAGCGGGGGCCTCTAGGGAGCTGTTTTTT. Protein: CASSPRLAGASRELFF.

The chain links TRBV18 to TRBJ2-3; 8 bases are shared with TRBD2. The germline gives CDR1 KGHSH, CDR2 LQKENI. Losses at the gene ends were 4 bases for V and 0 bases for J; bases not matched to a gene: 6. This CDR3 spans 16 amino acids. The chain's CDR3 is CASSRTAGVSTDTQYF. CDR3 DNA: TGTGCCAGCTCACGGACAGCGGGGGTTAGCACAGATACGCAGTATTTT. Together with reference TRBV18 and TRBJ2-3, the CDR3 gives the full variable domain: NAGVMQNPRHLVRRRGQEARLRCSPMKGHSHVYWYRQLPEEGLKFMVYLQKENIIDESGMPKERFSAEFPKEGPSILRIQQVVRGDSAAYFCASSRTAGVSTDTQYFGPGTRLTVL.

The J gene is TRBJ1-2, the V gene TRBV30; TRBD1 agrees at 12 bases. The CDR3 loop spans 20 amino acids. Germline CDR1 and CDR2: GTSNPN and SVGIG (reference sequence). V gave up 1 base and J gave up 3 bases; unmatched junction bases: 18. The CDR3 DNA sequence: TGTGCCTGGAGTGATTCCCTATTGGGGACAGGGGGCAGAGAGCACTATGGCTACACCTTC. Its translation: CAWSDSLLGTGGREHYGYTF. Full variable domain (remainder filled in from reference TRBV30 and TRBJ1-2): SQTIHQWPATLVQPVGSPLSLECTVEGTSNPNLYWYRQAAGRGLQLLFYSVGIGQISSEVPQNLSASRPQDRQFILSSKKLLLSDSGFYLCAWSDSLLGTGGREHYGYTFGSGTRLTVV.

The CDR3 spells CASSQGPRGLAGGPHEQYF. The CDR3 region has the DNA TGCGCCAGCAGCCAAGGCCCAAGAGGACTAGCGGGGGGACCGCACGAGCAGTACTTC. This sequence joins TRBV4-1 and TRBJ2-7; 14 nucleotides align to TRBD2. Looked up from germline, CDR1 is MGHRA and CDR2 is YSYEKL. Trimming cost V 1 base and J 5 bases; bases outside gene matches: 13. This CDR3 is 19 amino acids long.

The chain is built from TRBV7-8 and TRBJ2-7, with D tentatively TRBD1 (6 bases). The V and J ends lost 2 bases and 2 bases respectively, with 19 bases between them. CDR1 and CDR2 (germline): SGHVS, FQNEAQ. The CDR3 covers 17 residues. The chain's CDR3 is CASSLFSRTQGPYEQYF. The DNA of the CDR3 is TGTGCCAGCAGCTTATTTTCCCGGACACAGGGACCCTACGAGCAGTACTTC.

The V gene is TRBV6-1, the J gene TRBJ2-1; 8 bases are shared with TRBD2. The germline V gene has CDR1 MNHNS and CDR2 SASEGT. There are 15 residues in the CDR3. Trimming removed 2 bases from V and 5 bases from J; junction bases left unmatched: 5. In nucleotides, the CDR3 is TGTGCCAGCAGTGAATTTGCGGGGGGCAACAATGAGCAGTTCTTC. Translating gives CASSEFAGGNNEQFF.

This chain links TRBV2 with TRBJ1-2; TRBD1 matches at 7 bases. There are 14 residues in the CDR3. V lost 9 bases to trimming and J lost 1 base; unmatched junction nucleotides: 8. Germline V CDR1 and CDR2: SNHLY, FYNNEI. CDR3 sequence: CARKRTGDNYGYTF. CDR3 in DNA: TGTGCCAGAAAACGGACAGGCGATAACTATGGCTACACCTTC.

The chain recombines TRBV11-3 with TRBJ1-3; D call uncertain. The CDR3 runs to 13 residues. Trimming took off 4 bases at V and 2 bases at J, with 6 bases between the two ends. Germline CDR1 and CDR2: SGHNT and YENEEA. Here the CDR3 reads CASSSDTGNTIYF. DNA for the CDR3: TGTGCCAGCAGCTCAGACACTGGAAACACCATATATTTT. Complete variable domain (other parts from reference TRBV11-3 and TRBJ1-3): EAGVVQSPRYKIIEKKQPVAFWCNPISGHNTLYWYLQNLGQGPELLIRYENEEAVDDSQLPKDRFSAERLKGVDSTLKIQPAELGDSAVYLCASSSDTGNTIYFGEGSWLTVV.

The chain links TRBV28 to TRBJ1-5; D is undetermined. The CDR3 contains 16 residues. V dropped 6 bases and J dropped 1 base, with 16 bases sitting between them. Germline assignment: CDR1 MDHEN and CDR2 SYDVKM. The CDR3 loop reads CASSPAGVSSNQPQHF. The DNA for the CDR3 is TGTGCCAGCAGCCCCGCCGGGGTCTCGAGCAATCAGCCCCAGCATTTT.

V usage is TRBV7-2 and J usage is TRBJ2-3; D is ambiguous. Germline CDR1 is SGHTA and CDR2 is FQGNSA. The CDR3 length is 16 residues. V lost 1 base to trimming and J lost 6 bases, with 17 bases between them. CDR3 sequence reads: CASSLEVARTRDTQYF. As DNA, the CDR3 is TGTGCCAGCAGCTTAGAAGTGGCTCGAACGAGGGATACGCAGTATTTT.

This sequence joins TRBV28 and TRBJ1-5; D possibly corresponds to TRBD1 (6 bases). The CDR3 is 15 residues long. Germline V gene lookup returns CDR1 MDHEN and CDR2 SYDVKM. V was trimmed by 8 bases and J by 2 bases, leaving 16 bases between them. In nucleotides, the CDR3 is TGTGCCAGCCGAAGGGGGTTAATAGGCAATCAGCCCCAGCATTTT. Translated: CASRRGLIGNQPQHF.

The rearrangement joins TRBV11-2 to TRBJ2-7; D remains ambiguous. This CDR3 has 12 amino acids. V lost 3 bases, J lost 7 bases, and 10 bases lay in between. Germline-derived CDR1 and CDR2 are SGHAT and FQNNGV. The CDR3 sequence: CASSFPYLEQYF. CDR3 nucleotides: TGTGCCAGCAGCTTCCCTTACCTAGAGCAGTACTTC.

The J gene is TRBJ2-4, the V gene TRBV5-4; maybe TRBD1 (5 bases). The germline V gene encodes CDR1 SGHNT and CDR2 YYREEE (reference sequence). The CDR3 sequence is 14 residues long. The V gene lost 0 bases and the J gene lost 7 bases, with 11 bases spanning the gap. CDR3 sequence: CASSLGQGRNIQYF. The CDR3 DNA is TGTGCCAGCAGCTTGGGTCAGGGAAGGAACATTCAGTACTTC.

CDR3 bases: TGTGCCAGCAGTCCAAAAACAAGAATTAGCGGGGGGATCACCGGGGAGCTGTTTTTT. Residues: CASSPKTRISGGITGELFF. The J gene is TRBJ2-2, the V gene TRBV6-2 or TRBV6-3, with TRBD2 matching 10 bases. Trimming removed 5 bases from V and 4 bases from J; junction bases left unmatched: 16. Germline V CDR1 and CDR2: MNHEY, SVGEGT. The CDR3 is 19 residues long.

Here the CDR3 reads CASRPLGLRSEYF. CDR3 DNA: TGTGCCAGCAGGCCCCTGGGGCTCAGATCGGAGTATTTT. The rearrangement joins TRBV27 to TRBJ2-3; a weak D match, TRBD1 (5 bases). Germline CDR1 is MNHEY and CDR2 is SMNVEV (reference sequence). The CDR3 extends over 13 amino acids. Trimming cost V 6 bases and J 13 bases, with 20 bases left between them.

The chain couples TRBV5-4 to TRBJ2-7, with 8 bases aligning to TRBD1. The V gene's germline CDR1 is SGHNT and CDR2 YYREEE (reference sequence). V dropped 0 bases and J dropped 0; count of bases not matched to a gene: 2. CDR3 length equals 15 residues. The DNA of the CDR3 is TGTGCCAGCAGCTTGGGACAGGGGCACTCCTACGAGCAGTACTTC. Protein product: CASSLGQGHSYEQYF.

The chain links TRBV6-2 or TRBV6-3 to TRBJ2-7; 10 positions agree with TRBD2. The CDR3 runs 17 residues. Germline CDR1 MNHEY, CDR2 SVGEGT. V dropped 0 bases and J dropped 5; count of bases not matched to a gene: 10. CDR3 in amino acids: CASSYSKSGRGFNEQYF. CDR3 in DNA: TGTGCCAGCAGTTACTCGAAAAGCGGGAGGGGTTTTAACGAGCAGTACTTC.